The T cell receptor (beta chain) described here comes from a study of blood T cell repertoires in COVID-19. Measured with immunoSEQ multiplex PCR; TCRdb has only the in-frame clones, and not every one. The table lists about 180,000 clones, approximately 85% of them singletons. Trimming at V came to 7 bases and at J to 8 bases, leaving 16 bases not matched to a gene. The V gene's germline CDR1 is SQVTM and CDR2 ANQGSEA. This CDR3 region has 14 residues. Before being deemed recovered, Cohort 3 donors had two negative PCRs, clearance, or symptom resolution. The TCR comes from a middle-aged man who had recovered from COVID-19. Specimen: PBMCs or T cells enriched from blood (not recorded which). V is TRBV29-1 and J is TRBJ1-2; 7 bases match TRBD1. The CDR3 sequence: CSGPDPEGAGGYTF. The CDR3 DNA reads TGCAGCGGGCCGGACCCGGAGGGGGCGGGAGGCTACACCTTC.